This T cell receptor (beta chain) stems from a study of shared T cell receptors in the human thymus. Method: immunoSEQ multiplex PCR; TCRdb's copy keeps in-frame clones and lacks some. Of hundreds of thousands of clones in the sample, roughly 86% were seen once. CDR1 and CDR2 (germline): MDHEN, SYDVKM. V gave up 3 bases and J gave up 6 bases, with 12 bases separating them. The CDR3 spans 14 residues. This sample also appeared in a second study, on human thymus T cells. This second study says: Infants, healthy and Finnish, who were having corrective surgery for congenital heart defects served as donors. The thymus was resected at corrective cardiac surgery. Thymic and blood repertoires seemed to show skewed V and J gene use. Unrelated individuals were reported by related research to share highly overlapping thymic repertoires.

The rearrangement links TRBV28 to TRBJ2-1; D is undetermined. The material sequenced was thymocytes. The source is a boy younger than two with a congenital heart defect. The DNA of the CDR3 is TGTGCCAGCAGTTTTGTCCCAATTAGCAATGAGCAGTTCTTC. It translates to CASSFVPISNEQFF. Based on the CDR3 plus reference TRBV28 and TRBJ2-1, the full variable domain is DVKVTQSSRYLVKRTGEKVFLECVQDMDHENMFWYRQDPGLGLRLIYFSYDVKMKEKGDIPEGYSVSREKKERFSLILESASTNQTSMYLCASSFVPISNEQFFGPGTRLTVL.